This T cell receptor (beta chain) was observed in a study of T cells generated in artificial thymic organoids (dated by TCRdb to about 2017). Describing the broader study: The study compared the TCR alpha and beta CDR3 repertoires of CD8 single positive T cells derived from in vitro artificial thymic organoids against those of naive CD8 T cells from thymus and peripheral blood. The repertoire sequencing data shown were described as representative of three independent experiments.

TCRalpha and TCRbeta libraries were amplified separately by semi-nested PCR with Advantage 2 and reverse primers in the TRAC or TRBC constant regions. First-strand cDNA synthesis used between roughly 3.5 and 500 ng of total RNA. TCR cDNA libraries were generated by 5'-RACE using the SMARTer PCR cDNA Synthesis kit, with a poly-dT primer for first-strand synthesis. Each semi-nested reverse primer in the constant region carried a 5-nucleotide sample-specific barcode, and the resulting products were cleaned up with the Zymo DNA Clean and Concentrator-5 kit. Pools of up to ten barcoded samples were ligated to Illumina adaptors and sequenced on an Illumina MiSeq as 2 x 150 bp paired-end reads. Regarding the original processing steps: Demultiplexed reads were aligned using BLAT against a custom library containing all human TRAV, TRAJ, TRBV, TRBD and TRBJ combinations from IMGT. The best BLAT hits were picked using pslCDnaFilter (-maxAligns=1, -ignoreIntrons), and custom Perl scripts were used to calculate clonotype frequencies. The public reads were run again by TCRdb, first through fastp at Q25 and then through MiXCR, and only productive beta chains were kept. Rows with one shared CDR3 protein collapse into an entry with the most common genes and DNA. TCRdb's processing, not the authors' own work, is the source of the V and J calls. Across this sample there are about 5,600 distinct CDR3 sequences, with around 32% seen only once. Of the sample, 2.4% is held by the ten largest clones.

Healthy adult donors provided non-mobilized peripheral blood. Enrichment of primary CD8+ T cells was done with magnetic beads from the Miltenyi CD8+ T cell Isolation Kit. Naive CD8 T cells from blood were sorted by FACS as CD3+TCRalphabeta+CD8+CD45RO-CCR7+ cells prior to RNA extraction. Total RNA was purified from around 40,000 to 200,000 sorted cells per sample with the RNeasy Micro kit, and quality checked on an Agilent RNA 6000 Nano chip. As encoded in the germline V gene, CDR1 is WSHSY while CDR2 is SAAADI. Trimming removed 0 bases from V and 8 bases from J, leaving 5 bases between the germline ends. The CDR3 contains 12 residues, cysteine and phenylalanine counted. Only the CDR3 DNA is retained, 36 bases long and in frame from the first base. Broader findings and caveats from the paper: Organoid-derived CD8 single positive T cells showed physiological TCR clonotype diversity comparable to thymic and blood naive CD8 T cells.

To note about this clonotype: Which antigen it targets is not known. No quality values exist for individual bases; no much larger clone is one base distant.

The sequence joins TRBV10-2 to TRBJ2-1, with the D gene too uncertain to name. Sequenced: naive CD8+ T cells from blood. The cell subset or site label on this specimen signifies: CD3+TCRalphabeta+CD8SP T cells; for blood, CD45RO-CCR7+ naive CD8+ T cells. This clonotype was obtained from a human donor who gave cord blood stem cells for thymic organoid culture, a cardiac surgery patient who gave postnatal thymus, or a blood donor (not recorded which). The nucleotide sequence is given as TGCGCCAGCAGTGAGTCGGGGTATGAGCAGTTCTTC. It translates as CASSESGYEQFF.